The 24 T cell receptor beta chains in this list originate from one sample, sequenced in a study of cytomegalovirus exposure and HLA in healthy donors. TCRdb's table, derived via immunoSEQ multiplex PCR, lists solely in-frame clones and lacks some. The profile shows roughly 140,000 clones, less than 90% of them singletons. The material sequenced was PBMCs. These receptors came from a woman aged 18-29 years in good health and CMV-seropositive.

The V and J genes are TRBV7-9 and TRBJ2-7, with a possible D match to TRBD2 (5 bases). CDR1 is SEHNR and CDR2 is FQNEAQ in the germline V gene (reference sequence). V was shortened by 2 bases and J by 2 bases, with 13 bases between the two germline ends. CDR3 length: 15 amino acids. CDR3 bases: TGTGCCAGCAGCTTAAATAGGGAGATCCCCTACGAGCAGTACTTC. It is translated as CASSLNREIPYEQYF. The full variable domain, rest sourced from reference TRBV7-9 and TRBJ2-7, is DTGVSQNPRHKITKRGQNVTFRCDPISEHNRLYWYRQTLGQGPEFLTYFQNEAQLEKSRLLSDRFSAERPKGSFSTLEIQRTEQGDSAMYLCASSLNREIPYEQYFGPGTRLTVT.

The chain links TRBV28 to TRBJ2-1; 12 bases are shared with TRBD2. The length of the CDR3 is 14 residues. Germline CDR1 reads MDHEN; CDR2 reads SYDVKM. Germline trimming cut 4 bases from V and 6 bases from J; bases unmatched to any gene: 1. CDR3 bases: TGTGCCAGCAGTTGGGGACTAGCGGGCAATGAGCAGTTCTTC. It specifies CASSWGLAGNEQFF. Together with reference TRBV28 and TRBJ2-1, the CDR3 gives the full variable domain: DVKVTQSSRYLVKRTGEKVFLECVQDMDHENMFWYRQDPGLGLRLIYFSYDVKMKEKGDIPEGYSVSREKKERFSLILESASTNQTSMYLCASSWGLAGNEQFFGPGTRLTVL.

The V gene is TRBV4-2, the J gene TRBJ2-1, with TRBD2 matching over 7 bases. The CDR3 consists of 18 residues. From germline, CDR1 is LGHNA and CDR2 YNFKEQ. Trimming cost V 0 bases and J 3 bases; bases outside gene matches: 11. Here the CDR3 reads CASSQEMGGGPFYNEQFF. DNA for the CDR3: TGTGCCAGCAGCCAAGAAATGGGGGGAGGGCCATTCTACAATGAGCAGTTCTTC.

In regard to this clone: At one boundary the junction diverges from the germline segment, which might be a read error. The chain joins TRBV11-2 to TRBJ2-1; D remains unclear. Germline V lookup: CDR1 SGHAT, CDR2 FQNNGV. The CDR3 sequence is 14 residues long. The CDR3 DNA reads TGTGCCAGCAGCTTAGATTACGGGTACACTGAGCAGTTCTTC. It encodes CASSLDYGYTEQFF.

V is TRBV27 and J is TRBJ2-7; 8 bases are a match to TRBD1. The junction had 9 bases not matched to a gene; V was cut back by 5 bases and J by 3 bases. This CDR3 has 15 amino acids. The germline V gene encodes CDR1 MNHEY and CDR2 SMNVEV (reference sequence). CDR3 sequence (DNA): TGTGCCAGCAGTAGGACCACAGGGGGAGGCTACGAGCAGTACTTC. This translates into CASSRTTGGGYEQYF.

The rearrangement joins TRBV7-6 to TRBJ2-3; the match to TRBD1 covers 7 bases. V gave up 1 base and J gave up 2 bases; unmatched junction bases: 6. CDR1 is SGHVS and CDR2 is FNYEAQ in the germline V gene. This CDR3 has 16 amino acids. CDR3 sequence: CASSLGATGTTDTQYF. The CDR3 bases are TGTGCCAGCAGCTTAGGCGCGACAGGGACCACAGATACGCAGTATTTT.

The chain links TRBV15 to TRBJ1-2; the D is unclear. CDR3 size: 14 residues. In germline, CDR1 is LNHNV, CDR2 YYDKDF (reference sequence). V lost 9 bases and J lost 0, with 14 bases in between. CDR3 sequence reads: CATSGDLPNYGYTF. CDR3 nucleotide sequence: TGTGCCACTTCGGGAGACCTACCTAACTATGGCTACACCTTC. Variable domain in full (rest from reference TRBV15 and TRBJ1-2): DAMVIQNPRYQVTQFGKPVTLSCSQTLNHNVMYWYQQKSSQAPKLLFHYYDKDFNNEADTPDNFQSRRPNTSFCFLDIRSPGLGDTAMYLCATSGDLPNYGYTFGSGTRLTVV.

The chain links TRBV19 to TRBJ1-3; 11 bases are a match to TRBD1. CDR3 length: 17 residues. Germline V CDR1 and CDR2: LNHDA, SQIVND (reference sequence). J lost 4 bases, V lost 4 bases, and 9 bases had no gene match. CDR3 residues: CASSTGQGDSRGNTIYF. CDR3 nucleotides: TGTGCCAGTAGTACGGGACAGGGGGATTCAAGAGGAAACACCATATATTTT.

The chain employs TRBV5-1 and TRBJ2-7; 13 bases are a match to TRBD2. The length of the CDR3 is 16 residues. After removal of 3 bases from V and 4 bases from J, the junction contained 7 bases not matched to a gene. Germline V gives CDR1 SGHRS, CDR2 YFSETQ. The CDR3 nucleotides are TGCGCCAGCAGCTCATTTGGACTAGCGGGAGTTTACGAGCAGTACTTC. This sequence encodes CASSSFGLAGVYEQYF.

This clone has only one observation. This chain's CDR3 is CATSRVLENYGYTF. Here the CDR3 DNA reads TGTGCCACCAGCAGGGTGTTGGAGAACTATGGCTACACCTTC. The chain uses TRBV15 and TRBJ1-2; no clear D. Germline CDR1 reads LNHNV; CDR2 reads YYDKDF (reference sequence). V was pared by 3 bases and J by 2 bases, with 10 bases between. The CDR3 is 14 residues long.

The chain combines TRBV5-5 with TRBJ1-2; D unclear. Deletions cut 0 bases from V and 8 bases from J, with 14 bases between. From germline, CDR1 is SGHKS and CDR2 YYEKEE (reference sequence). This CDR3 region has 14 residues. This CDR3 is CASSLASQASGYTF. CDR3 nucleotides: TGTGCCAGCAGCTTGGCTTCCCAGGCCAGCGGCTACACCTTC.

The CDR3 spells CASSQVRAGGAGGQYF. In DNA form, the CDR3 reads TGCGCCAGCAGCCAAGTTCGAGCGGGAGGGGCCGGCGGGCAGTATTTT. The V and J genes are TRBV4-3 and TRBJ2-3, with TRBD2 matching over 10 bases. This CDR3 has 16 amino acids. The V gene end was trimmed by 1 base and the J gene end by 11 bases; junction bases not matched to a gene: 12. The germline V gene encodes CDR1 LGHNA and CDR2 YSLEER.

J is TRBJ1-4 and V is TRBV2, with 7 nucleotides matching TRBD1. The CDR3 consists of 14 residues. The V and J ends lost 5 bases and 8 bases, in that order; junction bases with no gene match: 8. Germline CDR1 SNHLY, CDR2 FYNNEI. As DNA, the CDR3 is TGTGCCAGCAGTCACAGGGGCTCGGAGGAAAAACTGTTTTTT. It codes for CASSHRGSEEKLFF.

The rearrangement uses TRBV12-5 and TRBJ1-4, with 11 nucleotides matching TRBD1. V gave up 6 bases and J gave up 6 bases; unmatched junction bases: 3. CDR3 length: 14 residues. Germline V gene data show CDR1 as LGHNT and CDR2 as FRNRAP. The CDR3 sequence: CASGSGQGDEKLFF. The CDR3 bases are TGTGCTAGTGGATCGGGACAGGGGGATGAAAAACTGTTTTTT.

In DNA form, the CDR3 reads TGTGCCAGAGGGACAGGGAGCTCCTACGAGCAGTACTTC. It translates to CARGTGSSYEQYF. The gene calls are TRBV7-9 and TRBJ2-7; 9 bases agree with TRBD1. The CDR3 runs 13 residues. Germline V gives CDR1 SEHNR, CDR2 FQNEAQ (reference sequence). The V segment lost 9 bases and the J segment 0 bases; nucleotides outside the gene matches: 3.

The chain combines TRBV9 with TRBJ2-7; D is perhaps TRBD2 (6 bases). Germline V lookup: CDR1 SGDLS, CDR2 YYNGEE. Trimming removed 4 bases from V and 6 bases from J, with 17 bases in between. The CDR3 contains 14 residues. CDR3 bases: TGTGCCAGCAGCCCACAACTGACTAGTCGCGAGCAGTACTTC. Encoded protein: CASSPQLTSREQYF.

The chain couples TRBV18 to TRBJ1-5; 7 nucleotides line up with TRBD1. Germline trimming cut 5 bases from V and 4 bases from J; bases unmatched to any gene: 8. The CDR3 is 15 residues long. The germline CDR1 and CDR2 sequences are KGHSH and LQKENI. The CDR3 loop reads CASSESDRENQPQHF. Written as DNA, the CDR3 is TGTGCCAGCTCAGAGAGCGACAGGGAGAATCAGCCCCAGCATTTT.

The V and J genes are TRBV27 and TRBJ1-1; 7 bases are shared with TRBD1. From germline, CDR1 is MNHEY and CDR2 SMNVEV (reference sequence). The CDR3 is made up of 15 amino acids. V shed 5 bases, J shed 4 bases, and the junction held 10 bases outside the gene matches. In DNA form, the CDR3 reads TGTGCCAGCAGTCCCCTCCAGGGGGTGGTCACTGAAGCTTTCTTT. Translating it yields CASSPLQGVVTEAFF.

The rearrangement uses TRBV11-2 and TRBJ2-5; TRBD2 matches at 9 bases. Trimming cost V 3 bases and J 5 bases; bases outside gene matches: 16. The CDR3 runs 18 residues. CDR1 and CDR2 from the germline V gene are SGHAT and FQNNGV. In DNA, the CDR3 is TGTGCCAGCAGCTTCCCCTTTGATATAGCGGGAGTGTGGGAGACCCAGTACTTC. Its protein product is CASSFPFDIAGVWETQYF.

Comment on this clone: The junction departs from the called germline gene at one end, perhaps through a read error. This chain connects TRBV28 to TRBJ2-7, with 8 bases lining up with TRBD2. The CDR3 length is 11 residues. Germline V gives CDR1 MDHEN, CDR2 SYDVKM. The CDR3 spells CASSFSGLADF. As DNA, the CDR3 is TGTGCCAGCAGTTTCTCAGGACTAGCCGATTTC.

This CDR3 reads CASSQGEGQGAYEQYF. The CDR3 DNA is TGTGCCAGCAGCCAAGGAGAAGGACAGGGGGCCTACGAGCAGTACTTC. The V and J genes are TRBV4-2 and TRBJ2-7, with 10 bases that match TRBD1. Per the germline V gene, CDR1 is LGHNA and CDR2 is YNFKEQ. The ends lost 1 base at V and 2 bases at J; junction bases unmatched: 5. The CDR3 covers 16 residues.

The V call is TRBV2, the J call TRBJ2-7; D unclear. Germline CDR1 SNHLY, CDR2 FYNNEI. The germline V and J ends were trimmed by 4 bases and 6 bases, with 19 bases remaining between them. The CDR3 sequence is 15 residues long. The CDR3 reads CASSVPNLLSGEQYF. The CDR3 nucleotides are TGTGCCAGCAGTGTCCCGAACCTGCTAAGTGGCGAGCAGTACTTC.

The chain employs TRBV7-8 and TRBJ2-4, with D tentatively TRBD1 (5 bases). V was trimmed by 1 base and J by 0 bases, leaving 7 bases between them. CDR1 and CDR2 from the germline V gene are SGHVS and FQNEAQ. CDR3 length: 15 residues. CDR3 sequence (DNA): TGTGCCAGCAGCTTAGAGGGGATAGCCAAAAACATTCAGTACTTC. This codes for CASSLEGIAKNIQYF.

The chain has TRBV4-1 and TRBJ2-6; 8 bases map to TRBD1. This CDR3 has 17 residues. Germline loops: CDR1 MGHRA, CDR2 YSYEKL. The V and J ends lost 3 bases and 0 bases, in that order; junction bases with no gene match: 4. The CDR3 DNA follows: TGCGCCAGCAGCCAGGGACAGGCTCGCTCTGGGGCCAACGTCCTGACTTTC. Its translation: CASSQGQARSGANVLTF.